One and the same sample provided the 3 T cell receptor beta chains below, sequenced in a study of shared clonotypes between healthy human individuals. Clones were sequenced by immunoSEQ multiplex PCR, and TCRdb holds only the in-frame ones, with some missing. The table records approximately 700,000 clones, 60% to 75% of them present only once. The specimen was memory CD4+ T cells sorted from blood. Noted subset: CD45RA-negative fraction. The receptors derive from a woman aged 30 to 39 in good health.

This clone has a single count. At one of its ends the junction is not consistent with the germline gene, which may arise from a read error. This chain joins TRBV6-1 and TRBJ2-7; tentative D call: TRBD1 (6 bases). This CDR3 is built from 13 residues. Germline CDR1 MNHNS, CDR2 SASEGT. As DNA, the CDR3 is TGTGCCACCAGTCTACAGGGAACGAGCGAGCAGTACTTC. This translates into CATSLQGTSEQYF.

The gene calls are TRBV11-2 and TRBJ2-1; D unclear. Per the germline V gene, CDR1 is SGHAT and CDR2 is FQNNGV. The CDR3 has 14 amino acids. Trimming left V 1 base short and J 5 bases short, with 9 bases between. CDR3 in DNA: TGTGCCAGCAGCTTAGTAGGTCCGCACAATGAGCAGTTCTTC. It specifies CASSLVGPHNEQFF. The full variable domain, in which reference TRBV11-2 and TRBJ2-1 provide the parts outside the CDR3, is EAGVAQSPRYKIIEKRQSVAFWCNPISGHATLYWYQQILGQGPKLLIQFQNNGVVDDSQLPKDRFSAERLKGVDSTLKIQPAKLEDSAVYLCASSLVGPHNEQFFGPGTRLTVL.

The chain is built from TRBV7-2 and TRBJ2-5, with 12 bases fitting TRBD1. V shed 7 bases and J 14 bases; nucleotides not matched to a gene: 14. Germline CDR1 and CDR2: SGHTA and FQGNSA. This CDR3 has 14 amino acids. CDR3 bases: TGTGCCAGCACCGCCCCGGGACAGGGGGCGCCCCTCTACTTC. This sequence encodes CASTAPGQGAPLYF.